Presented here are 18 T cell receptor beta chains from one specimen sequenced in a study of T cells in Graves' hyperthyroidism and ophthalmopathy. Authors of the study amplified TCR beta CDR3 regions from RNA transcripts. Initially, a first-round RT-PCR of the TCR CDR3 employed the HTBI primer set. TCRdb independently ran MiXCR on the multiplex PCR reads; one entry per CDR3 protein. This sample has about 250,000 distinct CDR3 sequences, with about 25% found just once. The sequenced sample was blood. The receptors derive from a woman in her thirties or forties with Graves' ophthalmopathy.

This clonotype appeared many times. The rearrangement uses TRBV29-1 and TRBJ2-2; D is uncertain. The CDR3 contains 11 residues. V lost 4 bases and J lost 3, with 3 bases in between. CDR1 is SQVTM, CDR2 ANQGSEA, per germline. CDR3: CSVVDTGELFF. The CDR3 region has the DNA TGCAGCGTTGTAGACACCGGGGAGCTGTTTTTT.

Many counts were recorded for this clonotype. The rearrangement joins TRBV30 to TRBJ1-6; D not resolved. Trimming stripped 3 bases from V and 4 bases from J, with 7 bases between. The CDR3 has 13 residues. The germline CDR1 and CDR2 sequences are GTSNPN and SVGIG (reference sequence). The CDR3 DNA reads TGTGCCTGGAGCGCGCAGTATAATTCACCCCTCCACTTT. It codes for CAWSAQYNSPLHF.

There are many counts of this clonotype. The chain links TRBV5-4 to TRBJ1-2; TRBD1 matches 9 bases. The CDR3 is 16 amino acids. Germline lookup yields CDR1 SGHNT and CDR2 YYREEE (reference sequence). The V gene end was trimmed by 4 bases and the J gene end by 1 base; junction bases not matched to a gene: 8. The CDR3 loop reads CASSRPGQGDNYGYTF. The CDR3 DNA reads TGTGCCAGCAGCCGCCCGGGACAGGGTGATAACTATGGCTACACCTTC. Based on the CDR3 plus reference TRBV5-4 and TRBJ1-2, the full variable domain is ETGVTQSPTHLIKTRGQQVTLRCSSQSGHNTVSWYQQALGQGPQFIFQYYREEENGRGNFPPRFSGLQFPNYSSELNVNALELDDSALYLCASSRPGQGDNYGYTFGSGTRLTVV.

This clonotype was recorded many times. This chain connects TRBV7-2 to TRBJ2-7; D is ambiguous. Germline V gene sequence: CDR1 SGHTA, CDR2 FQGNSA. Trimming removed 5 bases from V and 7 bases from J, with 12 bases in between. The CDR3 is made up of 12 amino acids. The CDR3 loop is CASSGPRSEQYF. The CDR3 DNA sequence: TGTGCCAGCAGCGGACCTCGTTCTGAGCAGTACTTC.

This clonotype was recorded at least ten times. A single base separates this from a much larger clone, so it may be a read error. CDR3: CASRFRRPGLQRREQYF. The CDR3 DNA follows: TGTGCCAGCAGGTTCCGGCGTCCGGGACTTCAGCGTCGGGAGCAGTACTTC. V gene TRBV28 combines with J gene TRBJ2-7; the D gene is possibly TRBD2 (6 bases). Germline CDR1 reads MDHEN; CDR2 reads SYDVKM. V lost 6 bases and J 7 bases, leaving 28 bases between the germline ends. The CDR3 length is 17 residues.

This clonotype was detected many times. The chain joins TRBV5-5 to TRBJ1-3, with D uncertain. Germline V lookup: CDR1 SGHKS, CDR2 YYEKEE (reference sequence). Trimming took off 1 base at V and 0 bases at J, with 11 bases between the two ends. CDR3 length equals 16 residues. The CDR3 is CASSLRGPDSGNTIYF. DNA of the CDR3: TGTGCCAGCAGCTTGAGAGGGCCAGACTCTGGAAACACCATATATTTT.

For this clonotype: One end of the junction fails to match germline, which may point to a read error. This sequence joins TRBV28 and TRBJ1-6; maybe TRBD1 (5 bases). Germline V lookup: CDR1 MDHEN, CDR2 SYDVKM. The CDR3 loop spans 16 amino acids. DNA of the CDR3: TGTGCCAGCAGAACACCGGGACCGGGGTTCGAATCACCCCTCCCCTTT. Translated, it gives CASRTPGPGFESPLPF.

This clonotype has ten or more counts. The chain joins TRBV5-1 to TRBJ2-1; 7 bases align to TRBD1. From germline, CDR1 is SGHRS and CDR2 YFSETQ. This CDR3 region has 13 residues. The V and J ends lost 2 bases and 6 bases, in that order; junction bases with no gene match: 2. The chain's CDR3 is CASSFYRGNEQFF. CDR3 in DNA: TGCGCCAGCAGCTTTTACAGGGGCAATGAGCAGTTCTTC.

There are many counts of this clonotype. The V call is TRBV12-3 or TRBV12-4, the J call TRBJ2-3, with TRBD1 matching over 9 bases. CDR3 length equals 14 residues. V was clipped by 7 bases and J by 1 base; unmatched bases: 3. The CDR3 region has the DNA TGTGCCAGCATCAGGACAGGGGGCACAGATACGCAGTATTTT. It specifies CASIRTGGTDTQYF.

In this sample, this clonotype turned up many times. V is TRBV6-5 and J is TRBJ1-5; possible D gene TRBD1, 5 bases. Per the germline V gene, CDR1 is MNHEY and CDR2 is SVGAGI. Trimming left V 6 bases short and J 0 bases short, with 12 bases between. There are 15 residues in the CDR3. In DNA form, the CDR3 reads TGTGCCAGCAGCCCAGGGTCCTATAGCAATCAGCCCCAGCATTTT. It translates to CASSPGSYSNQPQHF.

In this sample, this clonotype turned up many times. This chain connects TRBV7-8 to TRBJ2-5, with a possible D match to TRBD1 (5 bases). The CDR3 length is 14 residues. V lost 1 base, J lost 10 bases, and 16 bases lay in between. Germline assignment: CDR1 SGHVS and CDR2 FQNEAQ. DNA of the CDR3: TGTGCCAGCAGCTTAGTGGGGCCGGGTGGGGACCAGTACTTC. This sequence encodes CASSLVGPGGDQYF.

In this sample, this clonotype turned up many times. CDR3 nucleotide sequence: TGTGCCAGCAGTTCCTCTCAGGGGAGTCGCTATGGCTACACCTTC. This codes for CASSSSQGSRYGYTF. The gene calls are TRBV6-5 and TRBJ1-2; tentative D call: TRBD1 (6 bases). Germline V gene sequence: CDR1 MNHEY, CDR2 SVGAGI. V lost 4 bases and J lost 4, with 16 bases in between. The CDR3 contains 15 residues.

This clonotype was seen repeatedly, ten times or more. The chain is built from TRBV6-5 and TRBJ2-6; D unclear. The CDR3 spans 13 residues. Germline V gene data show CDR1 as MNHEY and CDR2 as SVGAGI. V lost 7 bases and J lost 2, with 6 bases in between. CDR3 sequence: CASNPAGANVLTF. CDR3 bases: TGTGCCAGCAACCCGGCTGGGGCCAACGTCCTGACTTTC.

This clonotype was counted ten times or more. The chain uses TRBV19 and TRBJ2-7, with D tentatively TRBD2 (7 bases). The CDR3 has 15 residues. Per the germline V gene, CDR1 is LNHDA and CDR2 is SQIVND (reference sequence). Trimming removed 8 bases from V and 3 bases from J, with 20 bases in between. Here the CDR3 DNA reads TGTGCCAGTCCCCGGGGGGCACCCGAAAACTACGAGCAGTACTTC. It is translated as CASPRGAPENYEQYF.

At least ten counts were recorded for this clonotype. This chain uses TRBV6-1 with TRBJ1-2; D is uncertain. V lost 8 bases and J lost 4, with 14 bases in between. Germline-derived CDR1 and CDR2 are MNHNS and SASEGT. The length of the CDR3 is 13 residues. CDR3 protein: CASEVGLAYGYTF. CDR3 DNA sequence: TGTGCCAGCGAGGTAGGGCTTGCCTATGGCTACACCTTC.

This clonotype was recorded many times. The rearrangement joins TRBV30 to TRBJ1-5, with unresolved D. With 0 bases removed from V and 10 bases from J, the gap between germline ends came to 10 bases. This CDR3 is 12 amino acids long. Germline V gene sequence: CDR1 GTSNPN, CDR2 SVGIG (reference sequence). The CDR3 sequence: CAWSVEGKPQHF. The CDR3, as DNA: TGTGCCTGGAGTGTTGAAGGGAAACCCCAGCATTTT. Supplemented by reference TRBV30 and TRBJ1-5, the full variable domain reads SQTIHQWPATLVQPVGSPLSLECTVEGTSNPNLYWYRQAAGRGLQLLFYSVGIGQISSEVPQNLSASRPQDRQFILSSKKLLLSDSGFYLCAWSVEGKPQHFGDGTRLSIL.

This clonotype was counted ten times or more. The DNA for the CDR3 is TGTGCCACCAGTGATAACGGCGTGACCGGGGAGCTGTTTTTT. Its translation: CATSDNGVTGELFF. The chain employs TRBV24-1 and TRBJ2-2; D remains ambiguous. Trimming left V 3 bases short and J 5 bases short, with 9 bases between. Per germline, CDR1 KGHDR and CDR2 SFDVKD. This CDR3 comprises 14 residues.

This clonotype was picked up many times. This sequence joins TRBV7-9 and TRBJ1-1; tentative D call: TRBD1 (6 bases). This CDR3 spans 15 amino acids. V gave up 5 bases and J gave up 2 bases, with 15 bases separating them. From germline, CDR1 is SEHNR and CDR2 FQNEAQ (reference sequence). In DNA, the CDR3 is TGTGCCAGCAGCGGGGCCGGGACACTTAACACTGAAGCTTTCTTT. Protein: CASSGAGTLNTEAFF. Combining the CDR3 with reference TRBV7-9 and TRBJ1-1 gives the whole variable domain DTGVSQNPRHKITKRGQNVTFRCDPISEHNRLYWYRQTLGQGPEFLTYFQNEAQLEKSRLLSDRFSAERPKGSFSTLEIQRTEQGDSAMYLCASSGAGTLNTEAFFGQGTRLTVV.